This is a list of T cell receptor beta chains from one sample in a study of a mutant IDH1 vaccine in newly diagnosed glioma. For these TCRs, the target antigens are not known. The protocol was immunoSEQ multiplex PCR, while the TCRdb copy is restricted to in-frame clones and leaves out a portion. The table has under 85,000 clones, approximately 85% seen once. The sample was PBMCs, taken from a glioma patient whose treatment included an IDH1 peptide vaccine. The receptors come from a woman aged 45-65 years with glioma. CDR3s include the opening cysteine and the closing phenylalanine or tryptophan. A D gene is named only where the DNA matches it firmly. The size entry is marked missing in some rows and otherwise reads once, few, many or a size class.

V	D	J	size	DNA	CDR3
TRBV27	-	TRBJ2-1	-	TGTGCCAGCAGGCTGGAGGGCCATAATGAGCAGTTCTTC	CASRLEGHNEQFF
TRBV5-1	-	TRBJ2-7	-	TGCGCCAGCAGCCGGGACCCGTTTATTGGTAGTTTTTACGAGCAGTACTTC	CASSRDPFIGSFYEQYF
TRBV9	TRBD2	TRBJ2-3	-	TGTGCCAGCAGCGTAGAACTAGCGGGATATGCAGATACGCAGTATTTT	CASSVELAGYADTQYF
TRBV13	-	TRBJ2-2	-	TGTGCCAGCAGCAAGGGAACCGGGGAGCTGTTTTTT	CASSKGTGELFF
TRBV5-1	-	TRBJ2-7	-	TGCGCCAGCAGCTTGGGTCCAGCGGCAGGGGCAACCTACGAGCAGTACTTC	CASSLGPAAGATYEQYF
TRBV5-4	-	TRBJ1-3	-	TGTGCCAGCAGCCGCTCTATGGGGGTATCTGGAAACACCATATATTTT	CASSRSMGVSGNTIYF
TRBV6-1	-	TRBJ1-5	-	TGTGCCAGCAGTGTTACAGGGAATCAGCCCCAGCATTTT	CASSVTGNQPQHF
TRBV2	-	TRBJ2-1	-	TGTGCCAGCCTCCCGTCCTACAATGAGCAGTTCTTC	CASLPSYNEQFF
TRBV7-2	-	TRBJ2-2	-	TGTGCCAGCAGCTCCAGGGGCACCGGGGAGCTGTTTTTT	CASSSRGTGELFF
TRBV5-1	-	TRBJ2-5	few	TGCGCCAGCAGCTTGCAAGGGGGCCAAGAGACCCAGTACTTC	CASSLQGGQETQYF
TRBV29-1	TRBD2	TRBJ2-5	-	TGCAGCGTTGAGCGAGGGACTAGCGGGGCCCGAGGAGGTTGGGAGACCCAGTACTTC	CSVERGTSGARGGWETQYF
TRBV2	TRBD1	TRBJ1-5	once	TGTGCCAGCAGGGGCGGACCGACGAGGGGGCATCAGCCCCAGCATTTT	CASRGGPTRGHQPQHF
TRBV28	-	TRBJ2-7	-	TGTGCCAGCACCTCCGAACCAGGGACGCAGGCCCGACGGTACTTC	CASTSEPGTQARRYF
TRBV9	-	TRBJ1-5	-	TGTGCCAGCAGCTCCAAGGGGGGGAGCAATCAGCCCCAGCATTTT	CASSSKGGSNQPQHF
TRBV7-9	TRBD1	TRBJ1-2	-	TGTGCCAGCAGCTCGCAGGGGGCCGAGGGCTACACCTTC	CASSSQGAEGYTF
TRBV7-9	TRBD1	TRBJ2-1	-	TGTGCCAGCAGCTTAGCGACAGGGGGCGCATACAATGAGCAGTTCTTC	CASSLATGGAYNEQFF
TRBV9	TRBD1	TRBJ2-1	-	TGTGCCAGCACCACCAACCGGGACAGTAACAATGAGCAGTTCTTC	CASTTNRDSNNEQFF
TRBV5-6	-	TRBJ2-7	-	TGTGCCAGCAGCGGTCAAGGCGAGCAGTACTTC	CASSGQGEQYF
TRBV5-6	-	TRBJ1-3	-	TGTGCCAGCAGCTTGGGTCAGGGGATGTCTGGAAACACCATATATTTT	CASSLGQGMSGNTIYF
TRBV9	-	TRBJ2-1	-	TGTGCCAGCAGCATTTTAGGACATGGCAGGAACAATGAGCAGTTCTTC	CASSILGHGRNNEQFF
TRBV27	-	TRBJ2-7	-	TGTGCCAGCAGTTTACGGCTAGCCGCCTACGAGCAGTACTTC	CASSLRLAAYEQYF
TRBV28	-	TRBJ2-2	-	TGTGCCAGCAGTTTAATGGGGAGCACCGGGGAGCTGTTTTTT	CASSLMGSTGELFF
TRBV2	TRBD1	TRBJ1-5	few	TGTGCCAGCAGTCCAGGGGGGCAAATCTACCAGCCCCAGCATTTT	CASSPGGQIYQPQHF
TRBV2	TRBD2	TRBJ2-7	-	TGTGCCAGCAGACACCTTAGAGGGACTAGCGGGAGGCACCACAACTACGAGCAGTACTTC	CASRHLRGTSGRHHNYEQYF
TRBV6-1	-	TRBJ2-7	-	TGTGCCACGACCTGGGGAAGTACCTACGAGCAGTACTTC	CATTWGSTYEQYF
TRBV5-4	TRBD1	TRBJ1-1	-	TGTGCCAGCAGCCCCCCGCCGGGACAGGATAACACTGAAGCTTTCTTT	CASSPPPGQDNTEAFF
TRBV28	-	TRBJ1-2	-	TGTGCCAGCAGCTGGGACCCGACAGGAGCCTATGGCTACACCTTC	CASSWDPTGAYGYTF
TRBV10-2	TRBD1	TRBJ1-5	-	TGCGCCAGCTCACCCGGGACAGGGTTCAATCAGCCCCAGCATTTT	CASSPGTGFNQPQHF
TRBV18	TRBD1	TRBJ2-2	-	TGTGCCAGCTCACCACCAGGGGGCGACACCGGGGAGCTGTTTTTT	CASSPPGGDTGELFF
TRBV1	-	TRBJ1-2	-	TGCACCAGCAGCCAGGCCGGCGAGGCAGGGTGCTATGGCTACACCTTC	CTSSQAGEAGCYGYTF
TRBV21-1	-	TRBJ1-1	few	TGTGCCAGCAGTCCAGGGTCCATGAACACTGAAGCTTTCTTT	CASSPGSMNTEAFF
TRBV10-3	-	TRBJ2-2	-	TGTGCCATCAGTGTCCGGGACTTTTTGACCGGGGAGCTGTTTTTT	CAISVRDFLTGELFF
TRBV11-2	TRBD2	TRBJ2-1	-	TGTGCCAGCAGCCGAGAGAGCGGGGTAGTGGATGAGCAGTTCTTC	CASSRESGVVDEQFF
TRBV19	TRBD1	TRBJ2-7	-	TGTGCCAGTAGTAAGGGACAGAACAGCGTTTACGAGCAGTACTTC	CASSKGQNSVYEQYF
TRBV5-1	-	TRBJ1-4	many	TGCGCCAGCAGCTTGGTACTACGGCAGGGAGGTGAAAAACTGTTTTTT	CASSLVLRQGGEKLFF
TRBV7-9	-	TRBJ1-6	few	TGTGCCAGCACCTTGGAGGGTAATTCACCCCTCCACTTT	CASTLEGNSPLHF
TRBV20-1	-	TRBJ2-7	-	TGCAGTGCTGGAGGGGGATACGAGCAGTACTTC	CSAGGGYEQYF
TRBV7-9	-	TRBJ2-1	-	TGTGCCAGCAGCTTAATTGGAAGCTCCTACAATGAGCAGTTCTTC	CASSLIGSSYNEQFF
TRBV7-9	-	TRBJ2-2	-	TGTGCCAGCAGCTGGCCGCGGAGGGCCGGGAACACCGGGGAGCTGTTTTTT	CASSWPRRAGNTGELFF
TRBV5-4	-	TRBJ2-7	-	TGTGCCAGCAGCAAACAGGACGGTACCTACGAGCAGTACTTC	CASSKQDGTYEQYF
TRBV5-4	TRBD2	TRBJ2-3	-	TGTGCCAGCAGCTTGGAGCGGGAGGCCCAGTATACGCAGTATTTT	CASSLEREAQYTQYF
TRBV7-6	-	TRBJ2-1	-	TGTGCCAGCAGCTTAGACCAAGCCTACAATGAGCAGTTCTTC	CASSLDQAYNEQFF
TRBV7-8	TRBD2	TRBJ2-1	-	TGTGCCAGCAGCAGGACTAGATCCGAGCAGTTCTTC	CASSRTRSEQFF
TRBV5-1	-	TRBJ2-3	-	TGCGCCAGCAGCTTGGCGGAGACACCCGTGATCACAGATACGCAGTATTTT	CASSLAETPVITDTQYF
TRBV11-2	-	TRBJ1-6	once	TGTGCCAGCAGCTTAAGTAGAGGGCCCTACTCCTATAATTCACCCCTCCACTTT	CASSLSRGPYSYNSPLHF
TRBV7-3	TRBD1	TRBJ2-2	-	TGTGCCAGCAGCCCTAGAGGTCCGGGACAGGGGTACACCGGGGAGCTGTTTTTT	CASSPRGPGQGYTGELFF
TRBV7-6	-	TRBJ2-3	-	TGTGCCAGCAGCTTACCAGGGAGGTCAGATACGCAGTATTTT	CASSLPGRSDTQYF
TRBV6-1	TRBD1	TRBJ1-5	-	TGTGCCAGCACCCGACAGGGGTCCTCTGGTCAGCCCCAGCATTTT	CASTRQGSSGQPQHF
TRBV5-1	-	TRBJ2-1	-	TGCGCCAGCAGCGAACCGACGGTTCAGTTCTTC	CASSEPTVQFF
TRBV30	-	TRBJ1-5	-	TGTGCCTGGAGTGTGAGGAGAGGGCAGCCCCAGCATTTT	CAWSVRRGQPQHF
TRBV12-5	TRBD1	TRBJ1-2	-	TGTGCTAGTGGCAACAGGGGGGGCTATGGCTACACCTTC	CASGNRGGYGYTF
TRBV5-1	TRBD1	TRBJ1-4	-	TGCGCCAGCAGCTTTGGGACAGGGGGTTCATTTAATGAAAAACTGTTTTTT	CASSFGTGGSFNEKLFF
TRBV4-2	-	TRBJ1-1	-	TGTGCCAGCAGCCAAGGTCCGGCGAACACTGAAGCTTTCTTT	CASSQGPANTEAFF
TRBV7-2	-	TRBJ2-1	-	TGTGCCAGCAGTTACCCCCGGGGGGCCCCAGACAATGAGCAGTTCTTC	CASSYPRGAPDNEQFF
TRBV9	TRBD1	TRBJ2-7	-	TGTGCCAGCAGCGTAGGAGGGACAGGGACCTACGAGCAGTACTTC	CASSVGGTGTYEQYF
TRBV5-8	-	TRBJ1-1	-	TGTGCCAGCCGGGCAGGGGATTTCGACACTGAAGCTTTCTTT	CASRAGDFDTEAFF